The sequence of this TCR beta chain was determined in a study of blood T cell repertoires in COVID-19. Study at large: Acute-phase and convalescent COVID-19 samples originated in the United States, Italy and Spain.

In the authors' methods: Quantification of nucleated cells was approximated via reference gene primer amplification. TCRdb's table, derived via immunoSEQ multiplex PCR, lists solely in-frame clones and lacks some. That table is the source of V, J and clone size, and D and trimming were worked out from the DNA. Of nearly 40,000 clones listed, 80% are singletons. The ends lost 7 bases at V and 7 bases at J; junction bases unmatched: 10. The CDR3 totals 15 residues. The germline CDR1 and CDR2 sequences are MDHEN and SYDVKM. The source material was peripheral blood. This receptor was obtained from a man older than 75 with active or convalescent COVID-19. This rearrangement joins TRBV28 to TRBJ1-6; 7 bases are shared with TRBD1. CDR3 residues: CASTQADRANSPLHF. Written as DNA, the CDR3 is TGTGCCAGCACCCAAGCCGACAGGGCGAATTCACCCCTCCACTTT.